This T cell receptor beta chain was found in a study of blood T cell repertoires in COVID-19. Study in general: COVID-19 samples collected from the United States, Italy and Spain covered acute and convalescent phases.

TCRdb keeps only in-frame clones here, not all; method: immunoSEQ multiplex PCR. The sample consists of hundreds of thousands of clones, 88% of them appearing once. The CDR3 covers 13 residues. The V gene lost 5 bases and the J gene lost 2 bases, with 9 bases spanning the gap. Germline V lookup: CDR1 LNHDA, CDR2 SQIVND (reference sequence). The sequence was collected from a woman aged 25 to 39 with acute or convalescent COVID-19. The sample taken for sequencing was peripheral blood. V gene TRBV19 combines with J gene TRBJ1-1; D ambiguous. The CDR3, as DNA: TGTGCCAGTAGTTCTCTAGCCAACACTGAAGCTTTCTTT. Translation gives CASSSLANTEAFF.